These T cell receptor beta chains were read from a single sample in a study of blood T cell repertoires in COVID-19. The data were produced by immunoSEQ multiplex PCR, yet TCRdb's version contains in-frame clones alone and is incomplete. The table lists 300,000 to 350,000 clones, over 80% of them singletons, with less than 6.5% in the top ten. Sequencing input: PBMCs or T cells enriched from blood (not recorded which). The receptors come from a man aged 25 to 45 who had recovered from COVID-19. Each CDR3 is given with its conserved first and last residue.

v_gene: TRBV4-2
j_gene: TRBJ2-3
CDR3aa: CASSVGGASLSDTQYF

v_gene: TRBV11-3
j_gene: TRBJ2-7
CDR3aa: CANPRVPPLRAYEQYF

v_gene: TRBV9
j_gene: TRBJ2-5
CDR3aa: CASSVDSVYQETQYF

v_gene: TRBV19
j_gene: TRBJ1-1
CDR3aa: CASNYRGGVTEAFF

v_gene: TRBV2
j_gene: TRBJ1-2
CDR3aa: CASSEMSYGYTF

v_gene: TRBV15
j_gene: TRBJ1-5
CDR3aa: CATSTRQGADNQPQHF

v_gene: TRBV11-3
j_gene: TRBJ2-1
CDR3aa: CASSLTSSYNEQFF

v_gene: TRBV3-1/TRBV3-2
j_gene: TRBJ1-2
CDR3aa: CASSPTRQGAGGYTF

v_gene: TRBV6-1
j_gene: TRBJ1-2
CDR3aa: CASSELNQGPYGYTF

v_gene: TRBV7-9
j_gene: TRBJ2-3
CDR3aa: CASSSRAGPTDTQYF

v_gene: TRBV6-5
j_gene: TRBJ1-1
CDR3aa: CASSYVAGGDLAFF

v_gene: TRBV11-2
j_gene: TRBJ2-1
CDR3aa: CASSPGVGGAYNEQFF

v_gene: TRBV28
j_gene: TRBJ2-1
CDR3aa: CASSVIQGARVVNEQFF

v_gene: TRBV11-2
j_gene: TRBJ1-3
CDR3aa: CASSLDQAVSGNTIYF

v_gene: TRBV4-1
j_gene: TRBJ2-5
CDR3aa: CASSHPRQGQETQYF

v_gene: TRBV15
j_gene: TRBJ1-5
CDR3aa: CATSRDERGQGRGNQPQHF

v_gene: TRBV5-1
j_gene: TRBJ1-1
CDR3aa: CASSLLAQGNTEAFF

v_gene: TRBV5-1
j_gene: TRBJ1-1
CDR3aa: CASSYQGFGTEAFF

v_gene: TRBV14
j_gene: TRBJ1-2
CDR3aa: CASSYGRGADYGYTF

v_gene: TRBV30
j_gene: TRBJ2-6
CDR3aa: CAWLTRGRANVLTF

v_gene: TRBV23-1
j_gene: TRBJ1-4
CDR3aa: CASSLDRAEANEKLFF

v_gene: TRBV6-4
j_gene: TRBJ1-6
CDR3aa: CARNTANSYNSPLHF

v_gene: TRBV2
j_gene: TRBJ1-6
CDR3aa: CASRGQLIGNSPLHF

v_gene: TRBV28
j_gene: TRBJ2-7
CDR3aa: CASSTPWRGDSYEQYF

v_gene: TRBV18
j_gene: TRBJ1-2
CDR3aa: CASSPPQGSLNYGYTF

v_gene: TRBV6-5
j_gene: TRBJ2-2
CDR3aa: CASSSRQGGNTGELFF